This T cell receptor (beta chain) was identified during a study of cytomegalovirus exposure and HLA in healthy donors (dated by TCRdb to the late 2010s). At the level of the whole study: In an earlier analysis of under 750 of the donors, 250 to 350 Gb of sequence data and 120 million or so unique TCR beta sequences from about 179 million T cells were reported. An early release covering more than 500 HLA-typed donors comprised 250 to 350 gigabases of sequencing data and about 90 million unique TCR sequences. Of the roughly 420 genotyped donors, less than 90% were placed in the genetic ancestry cluster associated with self-reported Caucasian donors. The study aimed to test whether cataloging public T cell receptors could reveal signatures of past pathogen exposure. Using immunosequencing, the study profiled T cell repertoires from 666 subjects and related those repertoires to cytomegalovirus serostatus. In addition to the first cohort of 650 to 750 subjects, a separate validation cohort of approximately 120 different subjects was used. To predict cytomegalovirus infection status, the study brought together high-throughput TCR immunosequencing, statistical association of individual TCRs with disease status, and machine learning. A later analysis re-analyzed previously published TCR beta repertoires from hundreds of donors and added high-resolution HLA genotyping to study TCR occurrence patterns. In the later analysis, no new phenotypic data were used to find candidate immune exposures; instead, reliance was placed on TCR beta sequences and their occurrence across donors. In an earlier analysis of over 550 of the donors, high-throughput TCR beta sequencing was used to judge whether each TCR beta V gene segment behaved as functional or pseudogenic. Donor age, sex, ethnicity and CMV serostatus were collected together with the repertoire data. A later genetic analysis took genome-wide SNP genotypes for about 55% of the roughly 700 donors and used that subset as a discovery cohort. All discovery cohort repertoires had been generated on a single sequencing platform. Class I and class II HLA loci were covered by the typing at four-digit resolution. Typing coverage varied by locus: about 629-640 donors for A, B, C, DRB1 and DQB1; approximately 560 for DQA1; 606 for DPA1; roughly 470 for DPB1. Several DR-DQ haplotypes were handled as single units for association and clustering because linkage in the cohort was strong. Among 300 to 450 genotyped donors of the cohort, an average of around 240,000 unique TCR beta nucleotide sequences were sequenced per donor, roughly 18% of them non-productive. Overall study outcomes, separate from this receptor: In an earlier analysis of some 550 of the donors, most TCR beta V segments were observed in productive rearrangements about 87% or about 30% of the time, broadly matching IMGT annotations. Because HLA typing was unavailable for some donors at each locus, only the typed subset was used in association tests. In a later analysis, most CMV-associated TCR beta chains were found to appear HLA-restricted, with HLA associations seemingly driven largely by CMV exposure. When HLA alleles, especially DR and DQ, strongly co-occurred, TCR associations were difficult to assign to individual alleles. According to a later genetic analysis, donors in an Asian-associated ancestry cluster had fewer N-insertions in productive TCRs than the approximately 650-donor mean. According to the authors, the approach could potentially be generalized to other disease states and immunological phenotypes. In this cohort, only TCR beta chains were sequenced, and detectable features were limited by the absence of alpha or paired-chain data. Immune exposure information for the cohort was limited to CMV serostatus. The study listed 164 TCR beta chains as associated with cytomegalovirus. Across donors, most TCR sequences were observed very rarely, whereas some public TCRs were present in many individuals. Cytomegalovirus status was reported to be diagnosed by the classifier with high specificity and sensitivity in both the original and validation cohorts. In a later analysis, several top co-occurrence clusters were reported to appear linked to parvovirus B19, influenza, CMV and Epstein-Barr virus. A later analysis found that HLA-associated TCR beta chains were more clonally expanded and had lower generation probabilities than equally common non-associated chains. Sequencing depth was assumed to be roughly uniform across donors in the presence/absence analyses, though that assumption may not hold. Over 15 rarely observed V segments, including chromosome 9 orphons, were excluded from the earlier analysis of about 500 of the donors because counts were too low. V-gene and J-gene trimming of TCR beta chains was associated with a missense DCLRE1C variant in a later genetic analysis, and the association was replicated in an independent cohort. A further reported finding was that TCR beta sequences accurately predicted the HLA-A and HLA-B alleles for most subjects in the first cohort. A later analysis associated about 17,000 TCR beta sequences with specific HLA alleles at a false discovery rate of 0.05. A few of the identified cytomegalovirus-associated TCR beta chains were confirmed in vitro to be specific for cytomegalovirus antigens. Some IMGT-functional V segments, including TRBV6-2 and TRBV6-3, could not be told apart with the 87-base-pair reads, so those segments were excluded. A group of highly shared sequence variants was considered likely to be a technical artifact of the sequencing pipeline. Linkage disequilibrium might explain the correlated functional status among segregating V segments, but an unknown experimental factor could not be excluded. In a later analysis, TCR association rates were found to vary across HLA loci, with the most associated TCRs seen for DRB1 alleles and the fewest for HLA-C alleles.

From V the trimming removes 2 bases and from J it removes 3 bases, while the gene matches leave 7 bases of the junction unaccounted for. In the germline V gene, CDR1 corresponds to KGHSH and CDR2 to LQKENI. Counted from cysteine to phenylalanine, this CDR3 has 17 amino acids. The sequence is cut down to CDR3 DNA, 51 bases in frame from base 1. As for this clone: Its antigen is not yet known. No per-base quality is available; no much larger clone lies one base away.

Library preparation was by the immunoSEQ multiplex PCR assay. For the multiplex PCR, a mixture combining 60 forward primers for TCR Vbeta segments and 13 reverse primers for TCR Jbeta segments was used. The CDR3 region of rearranged TCR beta genes was amplified from genomic DNA with a multiplex PCR assay. The Illumina HiSeq System was used to sequence the amplified TCR beta libraries as 87-base-pair reads. In the source study's methods: Across the 600 to 700 repertoires, a later analysis counted tens of millions of unique TCR beta chains, roughly 11 million of which were shared by at least two donors. A nearest-neighbor algorithm error-corrected the raw reads and collapsed the reads into unique sequences, merging closely related sequences to remove PCR and sequencing errors. Alignment of CDR3 sequences to IMGT reference sequences was used to assign V, D and J gene segments. For a sequence to be retained, a match of at least six nucleotides to both a V gene segment and a J gene segment was required. Rearrangements were called productive when the CDR3 lacked stop codons and stayed in frame with V and J; all others were non-productive. CDR3 was defined according to IMGT convention as the region running from the second conserved V-encoded cysteine to the conserved J-encoded phenylalanine. Sequences without an unambiguous match to a single V gene segment were excluded from the earlier analysis of almost 600 of the donors. An earlier analysis of roughly 590 of the donors called V segments functional above 56.7% productive rearrangements and segregating when the between-donor standard deviation exceeded 5%. To diagnose cytomegalovirus status from the catalog of TCR beta chain sequences, a statistical classification framework was built. In a later analysis, TCR nucleotide sequences were compared against IMGT/GENE-DB human TR gene sequences so that V and J genes could be assigned. Using the TCRdist pipeline, a later analysis assigned CDR3 sequences along with most-parsimonious VDJ recombination scenarios. A later analysis defined each TCR beta chain by its CDR3 amino acid sequence plus V-gene family, and excluded reads lacking a unique V-gene family. In a later analysis, approximately 590 highly shared, low-generation-probability nucleotide sequences were removed to address suspected cross-contamination and a sequencing artifact. For each public chain, a later analysis derived a clonal expansion index from normalized ranks of inferred template counts within each repertoire. In a later analysis, generation probabilities were computed with a VDJ recombination model fitted to out-of-frame rearrangements, and the resulting probabilities were checked against IGoR. A later analysis scored TCR-TCR, TCR-HLA and TCR-CMV co-occurrence with hypergeometric tests, applying a repertoire-size bias correction to TCR pairs. A later analysis estimated false discovery rates by permuting HLA or CMV assignments 20 times. In a later analysis, co-occurring TCRs were grouped using DBSCAN, and TCRdist sequence similarity was added for clustering within HLA-allele-positive subsets. Repertoires with fewer than 30,000 or more than 120,000 public chains, plus five repertoires with anomalous nucleotide sharing, were excluded from co-occurrence clustering. TCRdb retrieved this table from immuneACCESS and kept in-frame rearrangements only. Not all clones are present; in checked studies, unresolved V genes account for under half, and no reason is known for the remainder. D and trimming come from the DNA, and the V and J calls and clone size come from that table. The sample table holds some 140,000 clones, of which around 80% were seen once. Approximately 4.8% of the sample belongs to the ten largest clones.

The cohort was made up of roughly 670 healthy bone marrow donors. At the time of sampling, all cohort members were nominally healthy, though unrecorded immune exposures were likely present. Of the 600 to 750 cohort members, about 270 had a positive CMV serostatus and 350 to 450 had a negative one, while no CMV serostatus was recorded for the donor. Every donor gave a peripheral blood sample, and the peripheral blood mononuclear cells from that sample were used for TCR beta sequencing. Genomic DNA extraction from the blood cell samples was performed with the Qiagen DNeasy Blood Extraction Kit. This TCR was recovered from a man aged 30 to 39 in good health. The sample consisted of PBMCs. Recombination linked TRBV18 to TRBJ2-7; the central 13 bases match TRBD2. The DNA sequence is given as TGTGCCAGCTCACCATTCGGGACTAGCGGGAATAACTACGAGCAGTACTTC. Its product reads: CASSPFGTSGNNYEQYF.